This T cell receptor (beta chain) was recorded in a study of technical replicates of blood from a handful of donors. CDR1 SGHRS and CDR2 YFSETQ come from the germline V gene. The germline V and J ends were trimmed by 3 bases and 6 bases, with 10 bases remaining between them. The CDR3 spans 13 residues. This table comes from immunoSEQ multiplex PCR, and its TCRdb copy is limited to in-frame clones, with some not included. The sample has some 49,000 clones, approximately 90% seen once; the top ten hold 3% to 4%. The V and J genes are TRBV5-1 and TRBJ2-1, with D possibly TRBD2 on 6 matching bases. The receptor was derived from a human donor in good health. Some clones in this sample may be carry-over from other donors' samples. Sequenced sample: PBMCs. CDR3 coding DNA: TGCGCCAGCAGCTCGACTAGTACCAATGAGCAGTTCTTC. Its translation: CASSSTSTNEQFF.